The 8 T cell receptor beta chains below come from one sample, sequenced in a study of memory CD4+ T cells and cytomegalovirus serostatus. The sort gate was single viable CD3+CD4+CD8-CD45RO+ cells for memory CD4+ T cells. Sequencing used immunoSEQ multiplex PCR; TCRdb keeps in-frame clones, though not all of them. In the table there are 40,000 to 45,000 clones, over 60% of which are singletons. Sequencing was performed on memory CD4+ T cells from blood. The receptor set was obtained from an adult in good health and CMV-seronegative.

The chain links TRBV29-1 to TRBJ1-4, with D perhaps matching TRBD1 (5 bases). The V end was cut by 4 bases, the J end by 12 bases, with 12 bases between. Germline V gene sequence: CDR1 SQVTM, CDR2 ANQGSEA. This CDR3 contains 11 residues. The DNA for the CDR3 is TGCAGCGTTGGGATTTTGGGGCAACTGTTTTTT. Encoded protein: CSVGILGQLFF.

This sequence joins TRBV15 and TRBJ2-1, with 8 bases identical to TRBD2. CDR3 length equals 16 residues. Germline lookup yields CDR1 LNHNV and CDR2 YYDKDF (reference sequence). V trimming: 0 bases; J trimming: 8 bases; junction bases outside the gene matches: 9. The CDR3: CATSRDGDAGGYEQFF. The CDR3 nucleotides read TGTGCCACCAGCAGAGATGGTGATGCGGGGGGCTATGAGCAGTTCTTC.

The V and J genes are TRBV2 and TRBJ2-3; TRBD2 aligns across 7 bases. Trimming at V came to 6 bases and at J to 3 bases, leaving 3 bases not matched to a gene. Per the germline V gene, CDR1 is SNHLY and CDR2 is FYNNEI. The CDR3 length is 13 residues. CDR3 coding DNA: TGTGCCAGCAGAACTAGCGCGACAGATACGCAGTATTTT. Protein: CASRTSATDTQYF.

CDR3 sequence (DNA): TGTGCCAGCAGGTTCCGGGACAGGAGCTCCTACGAGCAGTACTTC. Translating gives CASRFRDRSSYEQYF. This chain connects TRBV28 to TRBJ2-7, with 8 bases lining up with TRBD1. Germline trimming cut 6 bases from V and 0 bases from J; bases unmatched to any gene: 7. This CDR3 contains 15 residues. Germline assignment: CDR1 MDHEN and CDR2 SYDVKM.

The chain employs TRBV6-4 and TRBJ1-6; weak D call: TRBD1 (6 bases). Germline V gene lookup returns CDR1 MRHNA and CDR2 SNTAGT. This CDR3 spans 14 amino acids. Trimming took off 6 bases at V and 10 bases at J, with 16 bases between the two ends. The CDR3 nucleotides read TGTGCCAGCAGCCCCGGGGGGCACAGGTCACCCCTCCACTTT. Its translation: CASSPGGHRSPLHF.

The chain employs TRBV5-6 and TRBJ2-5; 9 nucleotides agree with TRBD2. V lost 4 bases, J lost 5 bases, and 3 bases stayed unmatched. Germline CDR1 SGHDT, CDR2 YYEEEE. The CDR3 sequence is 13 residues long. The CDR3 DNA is TGTGCCAGCAGCACAAGCGGGGGGGAGACCCAGTACTTC. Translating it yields CASSTSGGETQYF.

The CDR3 coding sequence is TGCAGCGTTGACCCGACAGGGGGAGGAACAGATACGCAGTATTTT. Protein: CSVDPTGGGTDTQYF. V usage is TRBV29-1 and J usage is TRBJ2-3, with TRBD1 matching over 9 bases. The CDR3 totals 15 residues. The junction had 7 bases not matched to a gene; V was cut back by 3 bases and J by 3 bases. Germline CDR1 and CDR2: SQVTM and ANQGSEA.

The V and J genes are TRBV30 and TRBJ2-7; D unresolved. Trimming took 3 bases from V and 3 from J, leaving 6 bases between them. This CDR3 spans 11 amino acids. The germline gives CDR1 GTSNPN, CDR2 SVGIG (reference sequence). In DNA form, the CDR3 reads TGTGCCTGGAGAGGGATCTACGAGCAGTACTTC. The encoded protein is CAWRGIYEQYF.